This TCR beta chain is from a study of T cell repertoires in cytomegalovirus infection (dated by TCRdb to about 2019). With regard to the full study: Recently identified HLA-C-restricted CMV epitopes, whose presentation resists viral immunomodulation, were targeted by peptide stimulations together with well-studied HLA-B-restricted epitopes. Donor HLA type was relevant to the analysis, because carriage of CMV infection together with the matching HLA type was indicated by public TCR beta signatures. What the authors observed across the whole study: In both this cohort and an independent cohort of 350 to 400 donors, the cumulative frequency of public TCR beta family members distinguished carriers of CMV infection plus the relevant HLA type. The ex vivo response was dominated by HLA-C-restricted CMV-specific TCR beta clonotypes, which also provided the single most frequent clonotype in two of eight donors.

The CDR3 holds 15 amino acids from the cysteine to the phenylalanine. Only the CDR3 portion is preserved as DNA: 45 bases, with reading frame beginning at the first base. Relative to germline, V is 2 bases shorter and J is 2 bases shorter, with 12 bases between their ends. The germline V gene yields LGHNA for CDR1 and YSLEER for CDR2. As regards this clonotype: It has no known antigen specificity. One base away there is no much larger clone; base qualities are not given.

In the paper's terms, the treatment or condition label means: in vitro stimulation with specific CMV peptide epitopes to enrich CMV-specific T cells. The reads were generated on an Illumina HiSeq 1500. TCRdb handled the public reads itself, with Q25 trimming in fastp and clone calling in MiXCR, and kept productive beta chains. Each entry merges the rows of one CDR3 protein and shows their most common DNA and genes. This sample gives 250,000 to 300,000 distinct CDR3 sequences in total; roughly 21% of them show up just once. The ten largest account for roughly 19% of the sample. The sequences come from cultured PBMCs, collected from culture after CMV antigen stimulation. This chain is built from TRBV4-3 and TRBJ1-1; TRBD1 is a weak D gene call, 5 bases matching. This receptor was taken from a human donor in good health (CMV status not recorded). Some clones in this sample may be carry-over from other donors' samples. Here the CDR3 is given as CASSQTDRSNTEAFF. The nucleotide sequence is TGCGCCAGCAGCCAAACCGACAGAAGTAACACTGAAGCTTTCTTT.